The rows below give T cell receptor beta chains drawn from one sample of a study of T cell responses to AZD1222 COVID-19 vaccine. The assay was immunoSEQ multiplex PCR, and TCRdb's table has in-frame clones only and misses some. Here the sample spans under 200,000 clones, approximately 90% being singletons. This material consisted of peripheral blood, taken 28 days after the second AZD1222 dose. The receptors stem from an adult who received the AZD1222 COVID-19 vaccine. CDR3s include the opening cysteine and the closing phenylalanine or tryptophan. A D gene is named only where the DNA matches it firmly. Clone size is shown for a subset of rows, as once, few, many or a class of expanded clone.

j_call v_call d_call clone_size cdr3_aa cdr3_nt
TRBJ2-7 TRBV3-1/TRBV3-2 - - CASSQDSSSSYEQYF TGTGCCAGCAGCCAAGATTCTTCAAGTTCCTACGAGCAGTACTTC
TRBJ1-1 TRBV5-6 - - CASGIPGYDAEAFF TGTGCCAGTGGTATCCCCGGGTATGATGCTGAAGCTTTCTTT
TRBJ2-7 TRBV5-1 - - CASSTDFYEQYF TGCGCCAGCAGCACGGACTTCTACGAGCAGTACTTC
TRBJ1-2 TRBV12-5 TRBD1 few CASYVTGGEPPDYGYTF TGTGCTAGTTACGTGACAGGGGGCGAACCCCCTGACTATGGCTACACCTTC
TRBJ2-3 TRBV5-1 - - CASSSARTPRTDTQYF TGCGCCAGCAGCTCAGCCAGGACGCCGCGCACAGATACGCAGTATTTT
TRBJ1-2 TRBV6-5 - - CASTNAGGYGYTF TGTGCCAGCACCAACGCGGGGGGCTATGGCTACACCTTC
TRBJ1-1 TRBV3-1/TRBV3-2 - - CASSRGENTEAFF TGTGCCAGCAGCAGGGGGGAAAACACTGAAGCTTTCTTT
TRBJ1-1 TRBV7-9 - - CASSPLTGRGAEAFF TGTGCCAGCAGCCCTTTAACAGGGAGAGGAGCTGAAGCTTTCTTT
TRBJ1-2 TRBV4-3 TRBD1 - CASSQEQGPVYGYTF TGCGCCAGCAGCCAGGAACAGGGGCCAGTCTATGGCTACACCTTC
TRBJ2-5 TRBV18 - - CASSPRGSGQETQYF TGTGCCAGCTCACCACGAGGGTCCGGGCAAGAGACCCAGTACTTC
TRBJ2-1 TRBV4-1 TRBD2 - CASSPWAGGDEQFF TGCGCCAGCAGCCCCTGGGCGGGGGGCGATGAGCAGTTCTTC
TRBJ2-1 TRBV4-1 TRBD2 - CASSHQTSGGYEQFF TGCGCCAGCAGCCACCAGACTAGCGGGGGTTATGAGCAGTTCTTC
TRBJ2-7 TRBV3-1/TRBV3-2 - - CASSPTIDYEQYF TGTGCCAGCAGCCCCACTATAGACTACGAGCAGTACTTC
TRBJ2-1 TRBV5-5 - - CATQVHGSSYNEQFF TGTGCCACCCAAGTGCACGGGAGCTCCTACAATGAGCAGTTCTTC
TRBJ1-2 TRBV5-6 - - CASSLEGLWGGSGYTF TGTGCCAGCAGCTTGGAAGGTCTTTGGGGGGGCTCAGGCTACACCTTC
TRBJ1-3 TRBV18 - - CASSPPNLGGDSGNTIYF TGTGCCAGCTCACCACCCAATTTAGGGGGAGACTCTGGAAACACCATATATTTT
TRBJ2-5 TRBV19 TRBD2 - CASSIRGGETQYF TGTGCCAGTAGTATACGGGGGGGCGAGACCCAGTACTTC
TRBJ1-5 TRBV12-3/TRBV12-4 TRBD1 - CASSGTGMGPQHF TGTGCCAGCAGCGGGACAGGTATGGGCCCCCAGCATTTT
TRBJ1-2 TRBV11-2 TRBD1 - CASSYSTGANYGYTF TGTGCCAGCAGCTACTCGACAGGGGCCAACTATGGCTACACCTTC
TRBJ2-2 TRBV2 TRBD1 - CACTGGRPNTGELFF TGTGCCTGCACAGGGGGGAGACCGAACACCGGGGAGCTGTTTTTT
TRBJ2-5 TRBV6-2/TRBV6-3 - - CASSYSPQETQYF TGTGCCAGCAGTTACTCTCCACAAGAGACCCAGTACTTC
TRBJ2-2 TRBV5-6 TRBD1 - CASRKDRANTGELFF TGTGCCAGCAGGAAAGACAGGGCGAACACCGGGGAGCTGTTTTTT
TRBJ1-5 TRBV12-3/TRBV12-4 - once CASSFGGNQPQHF TGTGCCAGCAGTTTCGGAGGGAATCAGCCCCAGCATTTT
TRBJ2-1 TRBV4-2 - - CASSQAPYSLYEQFF TGTGCCAGCAGCCAAGCCCCCTACTCTCTCTATGAGCAGTTCTTC
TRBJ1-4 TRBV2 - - CASFGTNEKLFF TGTGCCAGCTTTGGGACTAATGAAAAACTGTTTTTT
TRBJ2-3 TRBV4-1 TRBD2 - CASSQRGARTDTQYF TGCGCCAGCAGCCAGCGGGGGGCTCGCACAGATACGCAGTATTTT
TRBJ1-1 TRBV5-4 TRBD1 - CASSPDRDTEAFF TGTGCCAGCAGCCCGGACAGGGACACTGAAGCTTTCTTT
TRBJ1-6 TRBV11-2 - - CASSLEGYNPLLHF TGTGCCAGCAGCTTAGAAGGGTACAACCCGCTCCTCCACTTT
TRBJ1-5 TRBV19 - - CASSSGASPINQPQHF TGTGCCAGTAGTAGCGGGGCCTCCCCGATCAATCAGCCCCAGCATTTT
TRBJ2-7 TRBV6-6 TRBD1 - CASAGTGVEEQYF TGTGCCAGCGCAGGGACAGGGGTCGAGGAGCAGTACTTC
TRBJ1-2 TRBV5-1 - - CASSLDQPIYGYTF TGCGCCAGCAGCTTGGATCAGCCGATCTATGGCTACACCTTC
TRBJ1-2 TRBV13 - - CASSAPPDGYTF TGTGCCAGCAGCGCCCCTCCGGATGGCTACACCTTC
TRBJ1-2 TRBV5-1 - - CASSLDVSFNYGYTF TGCGCCAGCAGCTTGGATGTCAGTTTTAACTATGGCTACACCTTC
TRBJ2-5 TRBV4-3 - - CASSQQTQETQYF TGCGCCAGCAGCCAGCAGACTCAAGAGACCCAGTACTTC
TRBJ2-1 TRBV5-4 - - CASSGTGTYAADEQFF TGTGCCAGCAGCGGGACCGGGACCTACGCCGCAGATGAGCAGTTCTTC
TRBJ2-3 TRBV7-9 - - CASSLVGTDTQYF TGTGCCAGCAGCTTAGTAGGAACAGATACGCAGTATTTT
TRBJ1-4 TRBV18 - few CASSPRDVGEKLFF TGTGCCAGCTCACCACGGGATGTCGGTGAAAAACTGTTTTTT
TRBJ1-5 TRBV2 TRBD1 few CASSTGQGDQPQHF TGTGCCAGCTCGACCGGACAGGGCGATCAGCCCCAGCATTTT
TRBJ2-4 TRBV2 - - CASSRMTGGDSKNIQYF TGTGCCAGCAGCAGGATGACGGGGGGCGATTCCAAAAACATTCAGTACTTC
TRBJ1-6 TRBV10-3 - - CAISESPMVSGSPLHF TGTGCCATCAGTGAGTCGCCAATGGTCAGCGGCTCACCCCTCCACTTT
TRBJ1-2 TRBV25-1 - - CASSEWLAGSSYGYTF TGTGCCAGCAGTGAATGGCTTGCAGGGTCCAGCTATGGCTACACCTTC